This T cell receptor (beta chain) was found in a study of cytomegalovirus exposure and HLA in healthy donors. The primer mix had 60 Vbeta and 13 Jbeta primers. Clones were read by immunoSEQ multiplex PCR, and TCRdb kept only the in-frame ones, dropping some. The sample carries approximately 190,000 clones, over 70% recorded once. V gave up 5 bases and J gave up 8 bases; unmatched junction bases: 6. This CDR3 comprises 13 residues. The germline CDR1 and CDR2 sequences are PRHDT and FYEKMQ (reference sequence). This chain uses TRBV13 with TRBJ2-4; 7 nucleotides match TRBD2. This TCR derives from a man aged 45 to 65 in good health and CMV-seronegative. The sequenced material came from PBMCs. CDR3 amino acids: CASSREAEDIQYF. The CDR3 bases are TGTGCCAGCAGCCGGGAGGCCGAGGACATTCAGTACTTC.